One and the same sample provided the 6 T cell receptor beta chains below, sequenced in a study of control samples from healthy donors and cancer patients (dated by TCRdb to 2018 to 2020). Libraries came from the immunoSEQ multiplex PCR assay. TCRdb re-hosts the immuneACCESS table, in-frame sequences only. Its copies lack some clones; in the studies checked, an unresolved V gene accounts for under half of them, and the cause for the rest is not known. The sample includes about 190,000 clones, with over 80% observed a single time. The ten biggest clones cover almost 1.5% of the sample. The sequenced material came from blood. The receptor source for this set is a man in his late teens or twenties in good health.

The chain recombines TRBV12-5 with TRBJ1-4, with unresolved D. This CDR3 region has 16 residues. Germline V CDR1 and CDR2: LGHNT, FRNRAP. Trimming removed 6 bases at V and 4 bases at J, with 18 bases between. The CDR3 nucleotides read TGTGCTAGTGGCTGGATGGTTATGGGCCTTAATGAAAAACTGTTTTTT. Translation gives CASGWMVMGLNEKLFF.

Comments on this clone: The same CDR3 also results from other DNA sequences found in this sample. The chain combines TRBV6-2 or TRBV6-3 with TRBJ2-7; the D is unclear. In germline, CDR1 is MNHEY, CDR2 SVGEGT. V was pared by 6 bases and J by 1 base, with 4 bases between. This CDR3 is built from 11 residues. CDR3 loop: CASSRSYEQYF. The CDR3 bases are TGTGCCAGCAGCCGGTCCTACGAGCAGTACTTC.

About this clone itself: The sample carries other DNA sequences with the same CDR3. The chain recombines TRBV18 with TRBJ2-1, with 13 positions matching TRBD2. The CDR3 is 15 amino acids. CDR1 KGHSH and CDR2 LQKENI come from the germline V gene. V lost 6 bases to trimming and J lost 5 bases; unmatched junction nucleotides: 4. DNA of the CDR3: TGTGCCAGCTCGCGTGGGACTAGCGGGGACAATGAGCAGTTCTTC. Its translation is CASSRGTSGDNEQFF. Based on the CDR3 plus reference TRBV18 and TRBJ2-1, the full variable domain is NAGVMQNPRHLVRRRGQEARLRCSPMKGHSHVYWYRQLPEEGLKFMVYLQKENIIDESGMPKERFSAEFPKEGPSILRIQQVVRGDSAAYFCASSRGTSGDNEQFFGPGTRLTVL.

The chain has TRBV24-1 and TRBJ2-3, with 8 bases lining up with TRBD2. The V gene end was trimmed by 1 base and the J gene end by 4 bases; junction bases not matched to a gene: 6. This CDR3 region has 16 residues. Germline assignment: CDR1 KGHDR and CDR2 SFDVKD. The CDR3 protein is CATSDFSGGAADTQYF. CDR3 DNA: TGTGCCACCAGTGATTTTTCCGGGGGGGCCGCAGATACGCAGTATTTT.

V usage is TRBV19 and J usage is TRBJ2-2; maybe TRBD1 (5 bases). The CDR3 runs 17 residues. Between the trimmed V and J ends, which lost 5 bases and 0 bases, there was a span of 16 bases. Germline values: CDR1 LNHDA, CDR2 SQIVND (reference sequence). The CDR3 sequence is CASSHPKDSTNTGELFF. In DNA form, the CDR3 reads TGTGCCAGTAGTCACCCTAAAGACAGTACGAACACCGGGGAGCTGTTTTTT.

This chain links TRBV29-1 with TRBJ2-5; 11 bases are a match to TRBD2. Unmatched junction bases numbered 6, after V lost 7 bases and J lost 2 bases. Germline CDR1 reads SQVTM; CDR2 reads ANQGSEA. This CDR3 has 14 amino acids. The CDR3 here is CSATLAGGQETQYF. CDR3 coding DNA: TGCAGCGCGACCCTAGCGGGGGGACAAGAGACCCAGTACTTC.